Given below is one T cell receptor (beta chain) in context. Its antigen is not known. TCRdb itself ran the 5' RACE reads through MiXCR, one entry per CDR3 protein. This table has about 470,000 distinct CDR3 sequences, approximately 24% appearing once. This entry is derived from a study of identical twins. Whole-study findings and limits: Findings depended on cross-sectional statistics rather than tracking the same donors.

This CDR3 spans 12 amino acids. Per the germline V gene, CDR1 is LGHNT and CDR2 is FRNRAP. These data were likewise used in another study, on T cells expressing NK-cell markers. From that paper: Sorted T-cell subsets CD3+CD56+NKG2C+, CD3+CD56+NKG2C- and CD3+CD56-NKG2C+ were TCR beta-sequenced. HCMV serostatus: seven of eight sequenced donors positive, one negative. Restricting sorting to alpha-beta TCR T cells was achieved in several experiments by an anti-gamma-delta TCR antibody.

The source material was CD4+ T cells sorted from blood. The chain is built from TRBV12-5 and TRBJ2-3; D is ambiguous. This TCR came from a woman younger than 35 in good health. This CDR3 is CAAGGPGDTQYF. For the CDR3, the DNA is TGTGCCGCCGGCGGACCGGGAGATACGCAGTATTTT.